Presented here are 30 T cell receptor beta chains from one specimen sequenced in a study of cytomegalovirus exposure and HLA in healthy donors. PCR used 60 Vbeta primers and 13 Jbeta primers. Method: immunoSEQ multiplex PCR; TCRdb's copy keeps in-frame clones and lacks some. The sample lists around 140,000 clones, roughly 89% seen once, with around 5.2% in the top ten. Specimen: PBMCs. These receptors all come from a woman younger than 45 in good health and CMV-seronegative.

This clone was seen a few times. The rearrangement joins TRBV10-3 to TRBJ2-3; 7 nucleotides match TRBD1. CDR1 and CDR2 (germline): ENHRY, SYGVKD. CDR3 length: 16 residues. V shed 7 bases and J 4 bases; nucleotides not matched to a gene: 14. The CDR3 nucleotides are TGTGCCATCAAGGGGGCTGAGGGGTTTGAGGCAGATACGCAGTATTTT. Its translation: CAIKGAEGFEADTQYF.

DNA for the CDR3: TGTGCCAGTAGTATAAGGGGAGGTCAGCAGTACGAGCAGTACTTC. It translates to CASSIRGGQQYEQYF. This rearrangement joins TRBV19 to TRBJ2-7; TRBD2 is a possible D gene (6 bases). Germline CDR1 LNHDA, CDR2 SQIVND (reference sequence). The CDR3 contains 15 residues. With 2 bases removed from V and 4 bases from J, the gap between germline ends came to 15 bases.

V usage is TRBV15 and J usage is TRBJ2-7; 8 bases agree with TRBD2. Germline CDR1 reads LNHNV; CDR2 reads YYDKDF (reference sequence). Trimming took 0 bases from V and 6 from J; bases not matched to a gene: 10. This CDR3 is built from 16 residues. CDR3 protein: CATSRDKVGGALEQYF. The CDR3 DNA is TGTGCCACCAGCAGAGATAAGGTCGGGGGGGCTCTCGAGCAGTACTTC.

This clone came up once. This chain connects TRBV6-5 to TRBJ2-4; 8 bases map to TRBD2. The CDR3 length is 15 residues. Germline assignment: CDR1 MNHEY and CDR2 SVGAGI. Trimming at V came to 6 bases and at J to 1 base, leaving 5 bases not matched to a gene. CDR3 nucleotides: TGTGCCAGCAGGCAAGCGGGGGAGGCCAAAAACATTCAGTACTTC. It encodes CASRQAGEAKNIQYF.

The V and J genes are TRBV11-2 and TRBJ2-7; 8 nucleotides agree with TRBD2. The length of the CDR3 is 13 residues. Germline CDR1 and CDR2: SGHAT and FQNNGV. J gave up 3 bases and V 8 bases, and 6 bases lay outside the gene matches. CDR3 in amino acids: CASRLALFYEQYF. Written as DNA, the CDR3 is TGTGCCAGCCGACTAGCGCTTTTCTACGAGCAGTACTTC. The full variable domain, in which reference TRBV11-2 and TRBJ2-7 provide the parts outside the CDR3, is EAGVAQSPRYKIIEKRQSVAFWCNPISGHATLYWYQQILGQGPKLLIQFQNNGVVDDSQLPKDRFSAERLKGVDSTLKIQPAKLEDSAVYLCASRLALFYEQYFGPGTRLTVT.

The chain couples TRBV5-5 to TRBJ2-7, with 13 nucleotides matching TRBD2. The CDR3 covers 15 residues. V shed 4 bases and J 2 bases; nucleotides not matched to a gene: 3. Germline V gene sequence: CDR1 SGHKS, CDR2 YYEKEE (reference sequence). CDR3 nucleotide sequence: TGTGCCAGCAGCCAAGGACTAGCGGGAGCCTACGAGCAGTACTTC. This gives the protein CASSQGLAGAYEQYF.

This clone appeared a single time. V is TRBV7-2 and J is TRBJ2-3; D might be TRBD2 (5 bases). Germline values: CDR1 SGHTA, CDR2 FQGNSA. V lost 5 bases and J 1 base, leaving 13 bases between the germline ends. The CDR3 totals 15 residues. The CDR3 spells CASSQAARGTDTQYF. The CDR3 nucleotides read TGTGCCAGCAGCCAAGCCGCGCGGGGCACAGATACGCAGTATTTT. The whole variable domain, filled in from reference TRBV7-2 and TRBJ2-3, reads GAGVSQSPSNKVTEKGKDVELRCDPISGHTALYWYRQSLGQGLEFLIYFQGNSAPDKSGLPSDRFSAERTGGSVSTLTIQRTQQEDSAVYLCASSQAARGTDTQYFGPGTRLTVL.

The rearrangement joins TRBV30 to TRBJ1-1, with unresolved D. The ends were cut back, 2 bases at V and 4 bases at J, with 11 bases in the middle. The CDR3 runs 13 residues. Germline CDR1 is GTSNPN and CDR2 is SVGIG (reference sequence). The CDR3 bases are TGTGCCTGGAGTACAAGCGACGGCACTGAAGCTTTCTTT. Translated, it gives CAWSTSDGTEAFF.

The chain employs TRBV7-9 and TRBJ1-1; D remains unclear. Trimming took off 1 base at V and 7 bases at J, with 4 bases between the two ends. Germline V gene lookup returns CDR1 SEHNR and CDR2 FQNEAQ (reference sequence). The length of the CDR3 is 11 residues. Written as DNA, the CDR3 is TGTGCCAGCAGCTTAGGTATTGAAGCTTTCTTT. Amino acid sequence: CASSLGIEAFF.

This clone was detected a few times. The chain recombines TRBV4-3 with TRBJ2-4; D remains ambiguous. Per germline, CDR1 LGHNA and CDR2 YSLEER. Trimming pared 1 base from V and 2 bases from J, leaving 9 bases between. The CDR3 extends over 15 amino acids. CDR3: CASSQGSQSKNIQYF. The CDR3 DNA follows: TGCGCCAGCAGCCAAGGATCACAATCCAAAAACATTCAGTACTTC.

The chain recombines TRBV9 with TRBJ2-2; 7 bases agree with TRBD2. The CDR3 is 16 amino acids. J lost 3 bases, V lost 3 bases, and 8 bases had no gene match. Germline lookup yields CDR1 SGDLS and CDR2 YYNGEE. This CDR3 reads CASSGEGRLYTGELFF. In DNA, the CDR3 is TGTGCCAGCAGCGGGGAGGGTCGGTTATACACCGGGGAGCTGTTTTTT.

CDR3 sequence: CASSLLSGSIDEQFF. For the CDR3, the DNA is TGTGCCAGCAGTTTACTTAGCGGGAGTATAGATGAGCAGTTCTTC. J is TRBJ2-1 and V is TRBV27, with 9 bases lining up with TRBD2. This CDR3 comprises 15 residues. With 2 bases clipped from V and 8 bases from J, the junction kept 7 bases outside the gene matches. The germline CDR1 and CDR2 sequences are MNHEY and SMNVEV (reference sequence).

The rearrangement links TRBV6-5 to TRBJ2-5; a possible D gene is TRBD1 (5 bases). The DNA end is more similar to TRBJ2-7, so the J call may be wrong. Germline CDR1 reads MNHEY; CDR2 reads SVGAGI. CDR3 size: 14 residues. The CDR3 sequence is CASSYLQGAYEQYF. Written as DNA, the CDR3 is TGTGCCAGCAGTTACCTACAAGGGGCTTACGAGCAGTACTTC.

V and J are TRBV7-8 and TRBJ2-5; D is possibly TRBD2 (6 bases). The germline V gene has CDR1 SGHVS and CDR2 FQNEAQ. This CDR3 region has 12 residues. V lost 5 bases and J 5 bases, leaving 9 bases between the germline ends. The CDR3: CASSEGGETQYF. CDR3 sequence (DNA): TGTGCCAGCAGCGAGGGAGGCGAGACCCAGTACTTC.

V and J are TRBV27 and TRBJ2-1, with 13 bases fitting TRBD2. V was pared by 4 bases and J by 5 bases, with 5 bases of the junction left unmatched. From germline, CDR1 is MNHEY and CDR2 SMNVEV (reference sequence). The CDR3 runs to 16 residues. The CDR3 coding sequence is TGTGCCAGCAGTTCCTCGGGACTAGCGGGAAACAATGAGCAGTTCTTC. It translates to CASSSSGLAGNNEQFF.

The V call is TRBV19, the J call TRBJ1-1; TRBD1 aligns across 8 bases. CDR1 and CDR2 from the germline V gene are LNHDA and SQIVND (reference sequence). CDR3 size: 17 residues. V was pared by 5 bases and J by 0 bases, with 11 bases of the junction left unmatched. The DNA for the CDR3 is TGTGCCAGTAGTGTGTCACGGACAGGGCTAATGAACACTGAAGCTTTCTTT. This translates into CASSVSRTGLMNTEAFF.

V gene TRBV19 combines with J gene TRBJ1-5, with no clear D. V was clipped by 5 bases and J by 2 bases, with 13 bases between them. CDR3 size: 15 residues. The germline V gene has CDR1 LNHDA and CDR2 SQIVND (reference sequence). CDR3 region: CASSFRGAGNQPQHF. As DNA, the CDR3 is TGTGCCAGTAGTTTCCGCGGTGCGGGCAATCAGCCCCAGCATTTT. The whole variable domain, filled in from reference TRBV19 and TRBJ1-5, reads DGGITQSPKYLFRKEGQNVTLSCEQNLNHDAMYWYRQDPGQGLRLIYYSQIVNDFQKGDIAEGYSVSREKKESFPLTVTSAQKNPTAFYLCASSFRGAGNQPQHFGDGTRLSIL.

This clone has just one count. This chain connects TRBV5-3 to TRBJ2-7; D perhaps matches TRBD2 (5 bases). TRBV5-3 is reported as an ORF; its role is uncertain. The CDR3 sequence is 16 residues long. With 6 bases removed from V and 4 bases from J, the gap between germline ends came to 23 bases. CDR3 residues: CARTHTAGIHGYEQYF. As DNA, the CDR3 is TGTGCCAGAACCCATACGGCCGGGATCCATGGTTACGAGCAGTACTTC.

The rearrangement uses TRBV2 and TRBJ1-2; D is unclear. Per the germline V gene, CDR1 is SNHLY and CDR2 is FYNNEI. V was pared by 3 bases and J by 8 bases, with 19 bases between. This CDR3 region has 15 residues. This CDR3 reads CASSDTTRGSWGYTF. The CDR3 nucleotides are TGTGCCAGCAGTGACACGACTCGGGGTTCCTGGGGCTACACCTTC.

This clone has just one count. This chain joins TRBV13 and TRBJ2-2; TRBD1 might be the D (6 bases). Germline CDR1 and CDR2: PRHDT and FYEKMQ (reference sequence). V was pared by 5 bases and J by 0 bases, with 19 bases between. This CDR3 is 18 amino acids long. CDR3 nucleotide sequence: TGTGCCAGCAGCGCCCTCCGGGACACTTTCGCGAACACCGGGGAGCTGTTTTTT. Translation gives CASSALRDTFANTGELFF.

The J gene is TRBJ1-1, the V gene TRBV30; 9 positions match TRBD1. Germline CDR1 and CDR2: GTSNPN and SVGIG (reference sequence). The V segment lost 0 bases and the J segment 6 bases; nucleotides outside the gene matches: 8. The CDR3 sequence is 15 residues long. This chain's CDR3 is CAWSVLGQGLSEAFF. As DNA, the CDR3 is TGTGCCTGGAGTGTACTCGGACAGGGGTTATCTGAAGCTTTCTTT.

The chain employs TRBV2 and TRBJ2-7; the match to TRBD2 covers 8 bases. This CDR3 contains 14 residues. Germline loops: CDR1 SNHLY, CDR2 FYNNEI. The V gene end was trimmed by 8 bases and the J gene end by 7 bases; junction bases not matched to a gene: 13. The CDR3 bases are TGTGCCAGCCGCGGGCTAGCGGGCCGGATGGAGCAGTACTTC. It yields the protein CASRGLAGRMEQYF.

The chain employs TRBV30 and TRBJ2-5, with 7 bases matching TRBD2. Germline CDR1 is GTSNPN and CDR2 is SVGIG (reference sequence). Trimming at V came to 2 bases and at J to 5 bases, leaving 11 bases not matched to a gene. The CDR3 spans 15 residues. The CDR3 loop is CAWSTGLQEGETQYF. In DNA, the CDR3 is TGTGCCTGGAGTACGGGACTACAGGAGGGGGAGACCCAGTACTTC.

The chain recombines TRBV28 with TRBJ2-2, with 8 bases lining up with TRBD1. This CDR3 is built from 15 residues. The junction had 5 bases not matched to a gene; V was cut back by 4 bases and J by 4 bases. Germline V gives CDR1 MDHEN, CDR2 SYDVKM. CDR3 sequence: CASSSGQGSTGELFF. CDR3 coding DNA: TGTGCCAGCAGTTCTGGACAGGGTAGCACCGGGGAGCTGTTTTTT.

This chain joins TRBV7-9 and TRBJ1-4; TRBD1 matches at 8 bases. Germline loops: CDR1 SEHNR, CDR2 FQNEAQ (reference sequence). This CDR3 is 13 amino acids long. Trimming took 7 bases from V and 7 from J; bases not matched to a gene: 5. The DNA for the CDR3 is TGTGCCAGCAAACCCGGGACAGGTGAAAAACTGTTTTTT. Amino acid sequence: CASKPGTGEKLFF.

Only a few counts were recorded for this clone. The J gene is TRBJ1-1, the V gene TRBV5-8; 7 bases are a match to TRBD1. CDR1 is SGHTS and CDR2 is YDEGEE in the germline V gene. Unmatched junction bases numbered 10, after V lost 5 bases and J lost 3 bases. There are 15 residues in the CDR3. The CDR3 here is CASRVTGSKHTEAFF. CDR3 DNA sequence: TGTGCCAGCAGAGTGACAGGGAGTAAACACACTGAAGCTTTCTTT.

The rearrangement joins TRBV11-2 to TRBJ2-1; a weak D match, TRBD2 (5 bases). Germline V CDR1 and CDR2: SGHAT, FQNNGV. Between the trimmed V and J ends, which lost 5 bases and 2 bases, there was a span of 13 bases. The CDR3 totals 15 residues. The CDR3 region is CASSPELGPYNEQFF. The CDR3 DNA follows: TGTGCCAGCAGCCCCGAACTAGGGCCCTACAATGAGCAGTTCTTC.

V gene TRBV30 combines with J gene TRBJ2-5; D is ambiguous. The DNA end lines up better with TRBJ2-7; the J call may be wrong. There are 13 residues in the CDR3. The germline V gene encodes CDR1 GTSNPN and CDR2 SVGIG (reference sequence). The CDR3 here is CAWTRPGSYEQYF. The CDR3 DNA sequence: TGTGCCTGGACCCGCCCAGGTTCCTACGAGCAGTACTTC.

The chain has TRBV2 and TRBJ2-3, with 13 bases aligning to TRBD2. Germline lookup yields CDR1 SNHLY and CDR2 FYNNEI. CDR3 size: 16 residues. The J segment lost 4 bases and the V segment lost 6 bases, leaving 7 bases of the junction unmatched. CDR3 amino acids: CASRKGLAGDSDTQYF. The CDR3 nucleotides are TGTGCCAGCAGGAAAGGACTAGCGGGAGATTCAGATACGCAGTATTTT.

The chain is built from TRBV7-2 and TRBJ2-1, with D possibly matching TRBD2 (6 bases). CDR1 SGHTA and CDR2 FQGNSA come from the germline V gene. This CDR3 spans 15 amino acids. V lost 1 base and J 2 bases, leaving 9 bases between the germline ends. DNA for the CDR3: TGTGCCAGCAGCTTAGTAGGAGGGCCCTACAATGAGCAGTTCTTC. This translates into CASSLVGGPYNEQFF.